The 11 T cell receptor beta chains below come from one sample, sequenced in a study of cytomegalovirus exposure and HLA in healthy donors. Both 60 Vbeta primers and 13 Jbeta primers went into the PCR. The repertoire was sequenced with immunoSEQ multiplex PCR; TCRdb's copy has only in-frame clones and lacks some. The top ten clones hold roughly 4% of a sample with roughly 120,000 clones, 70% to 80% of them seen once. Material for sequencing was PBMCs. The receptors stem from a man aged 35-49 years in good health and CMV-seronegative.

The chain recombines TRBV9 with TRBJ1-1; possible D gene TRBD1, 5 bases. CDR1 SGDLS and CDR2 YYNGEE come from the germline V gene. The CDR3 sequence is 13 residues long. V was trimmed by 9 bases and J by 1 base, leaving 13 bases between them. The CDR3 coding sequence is TGTGCCACCGGCCGGGGGACGAACACTGAAGCTTTCTTT. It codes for CATGRGTNTEAFF.

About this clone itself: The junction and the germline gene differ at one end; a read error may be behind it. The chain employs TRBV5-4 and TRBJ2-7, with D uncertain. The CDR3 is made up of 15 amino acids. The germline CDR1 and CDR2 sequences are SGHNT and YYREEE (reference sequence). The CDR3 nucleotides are TGTGCCAGCAGCCCTGACTCCCGTTTGTCCTCCGAGCAGTACTTC. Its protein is CASSPDSRLSSEQYF.

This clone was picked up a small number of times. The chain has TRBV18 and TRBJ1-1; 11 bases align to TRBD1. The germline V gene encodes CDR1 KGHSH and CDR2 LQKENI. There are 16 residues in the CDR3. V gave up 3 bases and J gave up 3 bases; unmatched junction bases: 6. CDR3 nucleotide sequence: TGTGCCAGCTCACCTTCGGACAGGGGGCGCGACACTGAAGCTTTCTTT. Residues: CASSPSDRGRDTEAFF.

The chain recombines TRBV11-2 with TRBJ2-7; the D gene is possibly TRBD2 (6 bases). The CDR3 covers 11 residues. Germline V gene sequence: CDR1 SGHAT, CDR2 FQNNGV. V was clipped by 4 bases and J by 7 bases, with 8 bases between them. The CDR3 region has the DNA TGTGCCAGCAGCTCTGCGGGGGAGCAGTACTTC. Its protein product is CASSSAGEQYF.

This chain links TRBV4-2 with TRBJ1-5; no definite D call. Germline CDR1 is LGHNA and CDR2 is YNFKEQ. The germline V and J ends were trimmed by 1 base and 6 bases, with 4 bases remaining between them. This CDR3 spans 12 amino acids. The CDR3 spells CASSQASQPQHF. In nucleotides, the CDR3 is TGTGCCAGCAGCCAAGCGAGTCAGCCCCAGCATTTT.

Here the CDR3 DNA reads TGTGCTAGTGGTCTCGGACTAGCGGGGGGGGTAGATGAGCAGTTCTTC. Its translation is CASGLGLAGGVDEQFF. The chain carries TRBV12-5 and TRBJ2-1, with 15 bases that match TRBD2. V lost 5 bases, J lost 8 bases, and 7 bases stayed unmatched. CDR1 and CDR2 (germline): LGHNT, FRNRAP. This CDR3 comprises 16 residues.

The CDR3 here is CASSQTLEETQYF. CDR3 nucleotide sequence: TGTGCCAGCTCACAAACCCTAGAAGAGACCCAGTACTTC. The rearrangement joins TRBV18 to TRBJ2-5; D gene ambiguous. The V gene's germline CDR1 is KGHSH and CDR2 LQKENI. The CDR3 runs 13 residues. Trimming shortened V by 4 bases and J by 3 bases, and 9 bases separated the two germline ends. Combining the CDR3 with reference TRBV18 and TRBJ2-5 gives the whole variable domain NAGVMQNPRHLVRRRGQEARLRCSPMKGHSHVYWYRQLPEEGLKFMVYLQKENIIDESGMPKERFSAEFPKEGPSILRIQQVVRGDSAAYFCASSQTLEETQYFGPGTRLLVL.

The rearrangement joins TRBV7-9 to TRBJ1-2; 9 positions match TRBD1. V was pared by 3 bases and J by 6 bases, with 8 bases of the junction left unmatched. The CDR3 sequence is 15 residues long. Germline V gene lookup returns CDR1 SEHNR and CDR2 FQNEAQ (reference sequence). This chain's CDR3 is CASSFPLDRGDGYTF. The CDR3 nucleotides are TGTGCCAGCAGCTTTCCCTTGGACAGGGGTGATGGCTACACCTTC.

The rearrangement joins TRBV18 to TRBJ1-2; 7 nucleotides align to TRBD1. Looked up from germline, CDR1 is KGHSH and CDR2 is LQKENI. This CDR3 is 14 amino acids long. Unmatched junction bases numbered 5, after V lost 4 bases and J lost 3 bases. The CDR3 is CASSQNRGDYGYTF. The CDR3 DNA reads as TGTGCCAGCTCACAAAACAGGGGCGACTATGGCTACACCTTC.

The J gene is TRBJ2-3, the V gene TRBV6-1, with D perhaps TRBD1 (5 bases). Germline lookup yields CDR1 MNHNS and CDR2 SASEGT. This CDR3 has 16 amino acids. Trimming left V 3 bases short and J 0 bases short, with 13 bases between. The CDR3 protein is CASSDQGQTSTDTQYF. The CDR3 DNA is TGTGCCAGCAGTGATCAGGGCCAAACTAGCACAGATACGCAGTATTTT.

The CDR3 protein is CASSQDRQGKVNIQYF. DNA of the CDR3: TGTGCCAGCAGCCAAGACCGACAGGGGAAGGTGAACATTCAGTACTTC. This chain connects TRBV4-2 to TRBJ2-4; 8 nucleotides line up with TRBD1. The trim removed 0 bases at V and 7 bases at J, leaving 8 bases unmatched. CDR1 and CDR2 from the germline V gene are LGHNA and YNFKEQ. CDR3 length: 16 residues.